This TCR beta chain comes out of a study of blood T cells in healthy people across ages. Study in general: In model experiments, template switching was able to capture about one barcoded beta molecule for every two T cells that were present.

This clonotype was found a few times. Its matching antigen is unknown. The study's findings and limits: Naive and antigen-experienced cells were not separated, limiting conclusive comparison.

A second about 6 to 12 cycle PCR used barcoded and J-beta primers. No fewer than 2.5 million CDR3-containing paired-end reads came from each sample. TCRdb reprocessed the 5' RACE reads with MiXCR, giving one entry per CDR3 protein. The sample shows about 760,000 distinct CDR3 sequences, about 56% of them seen only once. The TCR was taken from a man in his forties in good health. The sequenced sample was blood.

This chain's CDR3 is CASSLAYEAREQYF. The CDR3, as DNA: TGTGCCAGCAGCTTAGCGTATGAGGCGAGGGAGCAGTACTTC. This chain uses TRBV7-2 with TRBJ2-5, with a weak D call TRBD2 (5 bases). Germline CDR1 is SGHTA and CDR2 is FQGNSA. V was shortened by 0 bases and J by 11 bases, with 16 bases between the two germline ends. CDR3 length: 14 residues.